The rows below give T cell receptor beta chains drawn from one sample of a study of blood T cell repertoires in COVID-19. Profiling relied on immunoSEQ multiplex PCR, and the TCRdb table lists in-frame clones only, not all of them. Of around 250,000 clones detected, around 93% appear once; the ten largest clones hold 2.8%. Material: PBMCs or T cells enriched from blood (not recorded which). These receptors originate from a man between 35 and 55 years old who had been exposed to COVID-19. Both conserved end residues are part of each CDR3. The order of the fields is J gene, V gene, clone size, D gene, CDR3 DNA, CDR3 protein. D genes are given only for firm matches. The size entry is marked missing in some rows and otherwise reads once, few, many or a size class.

J: TRBJ2-7
V: TRBV27
size: -
D: -
DNA: TGTGCCAGCAGTCCAATTGGAGGGGTCGAGCAGTACTTC
CDR3: CASSPIGGVEQYF

J: TRBJ1-1
V: TRBV5-6
size: -
D: -
DNA: TGTGCCAGCAGCCCTAAAATGGGGGGGAACACTGAAGCTTTCTTT
CDR3: CASSPKMGGNTEAFF

J: TRBJ1-5
V: TRBV6-5
size: -
D: -
DNA: TGTGCCAGCAGACTTGGACTCACCGATCAGCCCCAGCATTTT
CDR3: CASRLGLTDQPQHF

J: TRBJ1-2
V: TRBV24-1
size: -
D: TRBD1
DNA: TGTGCCACCAGTGTTGAGGGGGCGAGAACGGGCCCAGCTAACTATGGCTACACCTTC
CDR3: CATSVEGARTGPANYGYTF

J: TRBJ2-3
V: TRBV15
size: -
D: TRBD1
DNA: TGTGCCACCAGCAGTAGACAGGGGGCCCCAGATACGCAGTATTTT
CDR3: CATSSRQGAPDTQYF

J: TRBJ2-7
V: TRBV11-2
size: once
D: -
DNA: TGTGCCAGCAGCTTACCCGGAGGCCACGAGCAGTACTTC
CDR3: CASSLPGGHEQYF

J: TRBJ2-7
V: TRBV18
size: -
D: -
DNA: TGTGCCAGCTCACCACGGGCATCTCCCCGGGACACCGGGACGGGTTGGCAGTACTTC
CDR3: CASSPRASPRDTGTGWQYF

J: TRBJ2-5
V: TRBV6-1
size: -
D: -
DNA: TGTGCCAGCAGTGAAGCTCTAGGAGAGTGGGAGACCCAGTACTTC
CDR3: CASSEALGEWETQYF

J: TRBJ2-5
V: TRBV7-9
size: -
D: -
DNA: TGTGCCAGCAGCTTATCACAGGGTAACCAGTACTTC
CDR3: CASSLSQGNQYF

J: TRBJ2-1
V: TRBV3-1/TRBV3-2
size: -
D: -
DNA: TGTGCCAGCAGCCCAAACAGGTACAATGAGCAGTTCTTC
CDR3: CASSPNRYNEQFF

J: TRBJ2-7
V: TRBV20-1
size: -
D: TRBD1
DNA: TGCAGTGCTAGTCCCGGGACAGGATCTTCCTACGAGCAGTACTTC
CDR3: CSASPGTGSSYEQYF

J: TRBJ2-3
V: TRBV27
size: -
D: TRBD2
DNA: TGTGCCAGCAGGATAATGGCTAGCGGGAGTCCAGATACGCAGTATTTT
CDR3: CASRIMASGSPDTQYF

J: TRBJ1-3
V: TRBV12-3/TRBV12-4
size: once
D: -
DNA: TGTGCCAGCGCGCGGTTGAGGGGAAACACCATATATTTT
CDR3: CASARLRGNTIYF

J: TRBJ2-2
V: TRBV28
size: -
D: TRBD2
DNA: TGTGCCAGCCATCCAACTAGCGGGAGTAGCACCGGGGAGCTGTTTTTT
CDR3: CASHPTSGSSTGELFF

J: TRBJ2-5
V: TRBV5-1
size: -
D: -
DNA: TGCGCCAGCAGCCTACAGGACGCTGGGCAAGAGACCCAGTACTTC
CDR3: CASSLQDAGQETQYF

J: TRBJ2-1
V: TRBV5-1
size: -
D: -
DNA: TGCGCCAGCAGCTTTACCCTAGACGGGTACAATGAGCAGTTCTTC
CDR3: CASSFTLDGYNEQFF

J: TRBJ2-7
V: TRBV12-5
size: -
D: -
DNA: TGTGCTAGTGGTTTGGCCACACCAGGGGTCTCCGAGCAGTACTTC
CDR3: CASGLATPGVSEQYF